The clone carrying this TCR beta chain was found many times. TCRdb analysed the 5' RACE reads with MiXCR anew, one entry per CDR3 protein. The table includes 350,000 to 500,000 distinct CDR3 sequences, 20% detected once. With 3 bases clipped from V and 2 bases from J, the junction kept 2 bases outside the gene matches. The CDR3 sequence is 14 residues long. Germline V lookup: CDR1 SGHRS, CDR2 YFSETQ. The sample originates from a study of T-cell memory formation after mild COVID-19. The specimen was PBMCs or a T cell subset sorted from them (not recorded which). The clonotype was recovered from an adult woman who had mild COVID-19 (a few samples of this study predate the infection). Cell type and time point are not known. V gene TRBV5-1 combines with J gene TRBJ2-7; 10 positions agree with TRBD1. The CDR3 here is CASSSGTGAYEQYF. The CDR3 bases are TGCGCCAGCAGCTCGGGGACAGGGGCCTACGAGCAGTACTTC.